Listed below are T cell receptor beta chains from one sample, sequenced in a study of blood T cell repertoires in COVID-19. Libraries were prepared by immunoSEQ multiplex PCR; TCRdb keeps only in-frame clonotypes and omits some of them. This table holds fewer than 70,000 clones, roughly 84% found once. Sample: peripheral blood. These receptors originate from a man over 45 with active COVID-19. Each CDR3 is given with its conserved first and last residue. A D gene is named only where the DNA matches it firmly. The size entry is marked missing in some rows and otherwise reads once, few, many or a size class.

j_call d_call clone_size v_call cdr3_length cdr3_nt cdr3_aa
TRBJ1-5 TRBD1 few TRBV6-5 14 TGTGCCAGCAGTTCGACAGGGGGAGGTCAGCCCCAGCATTTT CASSSTGGGQPQHF
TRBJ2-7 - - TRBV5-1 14 TGCGCCAGCAGCTTGGGGCCGCCCCTGGACGAGCAGTACTTC CASSLGPPLDEQYF
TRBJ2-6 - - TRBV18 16 TGTGCCAGCCCCTGGACTCGAAACTCTGGGGCCAACGTCCTGACTTTC CASPWTRNSGANVLTF
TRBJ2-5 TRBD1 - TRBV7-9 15 TGTGCCAGCAGCACAACTACAGGGGACCAAGAGACCCAGTACTTC CASSTTTGDQETQYF
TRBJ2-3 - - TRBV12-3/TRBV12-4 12 TGTGCCAGCAGTCCTGGGCTAGATACGCAGTATTTT CASSPGLDTQYF
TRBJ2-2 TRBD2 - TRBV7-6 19 TGTGCCAGCAGCCGGAAGGCGGTAGCGGGGGCCCTATTCACCGGGGAGCTGTTTTTT CASSRKAVAGALFTGELFF
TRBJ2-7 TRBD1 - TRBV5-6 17 TGTGCCAGCAGCTTGGACGTTTCAGGGACAGGGGGGTACGAGCAGTACTTC CASSLDVSGTGGYEQYF
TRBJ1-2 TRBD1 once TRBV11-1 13 TGTGCCAGCAGCCAGGGACAGTTCTATGGCTACACCTTC CASSQGQFYGYTF
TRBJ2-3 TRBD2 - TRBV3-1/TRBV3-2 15 TGTGCCAGCAGCCAGAACGGGGGGGAAACAGATACGCAGTATTTT CASSQNGGETDTQYF
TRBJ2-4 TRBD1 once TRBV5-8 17 TGTGCCAGCAGCTTGACACGGGACAGGAGGGCCAAAAACATTCAGTACTTC CASSLTRDRRAKNIQYF
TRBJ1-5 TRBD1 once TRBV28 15 TGTGCCAGCAGTTTATTTAAGCAGGGGGCACAGCCCCAGCATTTT CASSLFKQGAQPQHF
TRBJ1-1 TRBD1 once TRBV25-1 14 TGTGCCAGCAAACAGGGGGGAATGAACACTGAAGCTTTCTTT CASKQGGMNTEAFF
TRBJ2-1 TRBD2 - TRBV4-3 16 TGCGCCAGCAGCCAAATGGCTAGCGGGGTTGAGCTTGAGCAGTTCTTC CASSQMASGVELEQFF
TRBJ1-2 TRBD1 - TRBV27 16 TGTGCCAGCAGTCCACAGCAACAGGGGCGGAACTATGGCTACACCTTC CASSPQQQGRNYGYTF
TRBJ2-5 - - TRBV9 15 TGTGCCAGCAGCGTAGACGGGAGCGGCGGAGAGACCCAGTACTTC CASSVDGSGGETQYF
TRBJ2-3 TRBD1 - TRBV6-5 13 TGTGCCAGCAGTTGGACAGGGGCAGATACGCAGTATTTT CASSWTGADTQYF